Listed here are 2 T cell receptor beta chains from one sample, sequenced in a study of vaccination effects on CD4 cells after COVID-19. The repertoire was sequenced with immunoSEQ multiplex PCR; TCRdb's copy has only in-frame clones and lacks some. Of roughly 50,000 clones listed, 65% to 80% are singletons. Isolation of CD4+ T cells took place after 10 days of culture. These receptors have no identified antigens. The sequencing here drew on CD4+ T cells from PBMCs cultured without peptide, taken before COVID-19 vaccination. These receptor sequences come from a human donor who received a COVID-19 vaccine.

The V call is TRBV18, the J call TRBJ2-3; the D gene could be TRBD1 or TRBD2 (7 bases each). Trimming took 6 bases from V and 1 from J, leaving 14 bases between them. The CDR3 is 15 amino acids. Per the germline V gene, CDR1 is KGHSH and CDR2 is LQKENI. CDR3 DNA: TGTGCCAGCTCTCTACAGGGGAGGGGCACAGATACGCAGTATTTT. This codes for CASSLQGRGTDTQYF. Drawing the rest from reference TRBV18 and TRBJ2-3, the complete variable domain is NAGVMQNPRHLVRRRGQEARLRCSPMKGHSHVYWYRQLPEEGLKFMVYLQKENIIDESGMPKERFSAEFPKEGPSILRIQQVVRGDSAAYFCASSLQGRGTDTQYFGPGTRLTVL.

This clone came up once. J is TRBJ2-5 and V is TRBV30; 14 positions agree with TRBD2. The germline CDR1 and CDR2 sequences are GTSNPN and SVGIG (reference sequence). The CDR3 covers 17 residues. The junction had 7 bases not matched to a gene; V was cut back by 1 base and J by 3 bases. The DNA of the CDR3 is TGTGCCTGGAGTGCCGCCCGGACTAGCGGGAGGAAAGAGACCCAGTACTTC. Its translation is CAWSAARTSGRKETQYF.